The 8 T cell receptor beta chains reported below all come from one sample, sequenced in a study of T cells after yellow fever vaccination. In TCRdb, the 5' RACE reads were re-called with MiXCR into one record per CDR3 protein. The top ten hold around 3% of the sample, which has hundreds of thousands of distinct CDR3 sequences, about 12% seen once. The specimen was CD4+ T cells sorted from PBMCs, collected 15 days after the yellow fever booster vaccination. All receptors derive from a man aged 18 to 35 who received the YFV17D yellow fever vaccine.

The chain couples TRBV10-3 to TRBJ2-7; either TRBD1 or TRBD2 may fit D (6 bases each). Germline values: CDR1 ENHRY, CDR2 SYGVKD. V was clipped by 6 bases and J by 0 bases, with 12 bases between them. This CDR3 has 14 amino acids. The CDR3 region is CAISRGGNSYEQYV. CDR3 nucleotide sequence: TGTGCCATCAGCCGAGGGGGGAACTCCTACGAGCAGTACGTC.

The chain employs TRBV3-1 and TRBJ2-1; 9 positions match TRBD1. The CDR3 spans 12 residues. Germline loops: CDR1 LGHDT, CDR2 YNNKEL (reference sequence). Trimming cost V 3 bases and J 15 bases; bases outside gene matches: 6. Here the CDR3 reads CASSQRDRETFF. The CDR3 coding sequence is TGTGCCAGCAGCCAGCGGGACAGGGAAACGTTCTTC.

The sample holds a few counts of this clonotype. This chain connects TRBV5-1 to TRBJ1-3, with D unresolved. The CDR3 is made up of 14 amino acids. V gave up 5 bases and J gave up 0 bases, with 9 bases separating them. Germline lookup yields CDR1 SGHRS and CDR2 YFSETQ. CDR3 sequence: CASSFSASGNTIYF. DNA of the CDR3: TGCGCCAGCAGTTTCTCAGCCTCTGGAAACACCATATATTTT.

This clonotype was observed once. The chain is built from TRBV16 and TRBJ1-1; D is uncertain. From germline, CDR1 is KGHSY and CDR2 FQNENV. The V gene lost 0 bases and the J gene lost 3 bases, with 5 bases spanning the gap. CDR3 length equals 13 residues. CDR3 residues: CASSQSGYTEAFF. The CDR3 nucleotides are TGTGCCAGCAGCCAATCGGGGTACACTGAAGCTTTCTTT. The variable domain in full, completed from reference TRBV16 and TRBJ1-1, reads GEEVAQTPKHLVRGEGQKAKLYCAPIKGHSYVFWYQQVLKNEFKFLISFQNENVFDETGMPKERFSAKCLPNSPCSLEIQATKLEDSAVYFCASSQSGYTEAFFGQGTRLTVV.

This sequence joins TRBV7-2 and TRBJ1-1; no reliable D call. With 7 bases removed from V and 0 bases from J, the gap between germline ends came to 18 bases. The CDR3 runs 16 residues. Germline CDR1 and CDR2: SGHTA and FQGNSA. CDR3 nucleotides: TGTGCCAGCACCCTGACCCCAGGAGGCCTGAACACTGAAGCTTTCTTT. Translating it yields CASTLTPGGLNTEAFF.

This clonotype was counted between two and nine times. The chain joins TRBV15 to TRBJ1-3; D ambiguous. The germline CDR1 and CDR2 sequences are LNHNV and YYDKDF (reference sequence). Trimming removed 0 bases at V and 0 bases at J, with 9 bases between. The CDR3 totals 16 residues. The CDR3: CATSRDPQLSGNTIYF. The CDR3 DNA reads TGTGCCACCAGCAGAGATCCCCAACTCTCTGGAAACACCATATATTTT.

The chain combines TRBV3-1 with TRBJ1-2; 12 nucleotides match TRBD1. CDR1 and CDR2 from the germline V gene are LGHDT and YNNKEL (reference sequence). The CDR3 length is 13 residues. With 4 bases clipped from V and 8 bases from J, the junction kept 2 bases outside the gene matches. The chain's CDR3 is CASSRDRGRGYTF. The CDR3 region has the DNA TGTGCCAGCAGCCGGGACAGGGGGCGCGGCTACACCTTC.

This chain links TRBV19 with TRBJ2-5, with D unclear. The CDR3 is made up of 14 amino acids. Trimming stripped 6 bases from V and 1 base from J, with 12 bases between. Germline V gene data show CDR1 as LNHDA and CDR2 as SQIVND (reference sequence). CDR3 sequence (DNA): TGTGCCAGTAGGCTATCAGGACCCCAAGAGACCCAGTACTTC. It specifies CASRLSGPQETQYF. Supplemented by reference TRBV19 and TRBJ2-5, the full variable domain reads DGGITQSPKYLFRKEGQNVTLSCEQNLNHDAMYWYRQDPGQGLRLIYYSQIVNDFQKGDIAEGYSVSREKKESFPLTVTSAQKNPTAFYLCASRLSGPQETQYFGPGTRLLVL.